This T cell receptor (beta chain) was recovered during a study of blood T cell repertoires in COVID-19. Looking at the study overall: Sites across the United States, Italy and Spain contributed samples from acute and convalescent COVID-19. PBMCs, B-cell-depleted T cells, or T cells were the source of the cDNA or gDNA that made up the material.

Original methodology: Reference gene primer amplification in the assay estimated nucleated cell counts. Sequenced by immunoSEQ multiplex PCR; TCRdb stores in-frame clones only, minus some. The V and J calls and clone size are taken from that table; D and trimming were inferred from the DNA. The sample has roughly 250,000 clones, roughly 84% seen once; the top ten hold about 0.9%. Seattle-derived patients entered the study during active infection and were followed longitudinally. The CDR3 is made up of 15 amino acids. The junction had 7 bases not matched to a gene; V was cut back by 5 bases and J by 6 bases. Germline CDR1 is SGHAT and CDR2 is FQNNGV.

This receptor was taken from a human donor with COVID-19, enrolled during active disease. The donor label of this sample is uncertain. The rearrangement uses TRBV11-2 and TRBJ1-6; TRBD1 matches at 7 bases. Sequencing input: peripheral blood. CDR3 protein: CASSRTGAGNSPLHF. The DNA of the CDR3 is TGTGCCAGCAGCAGAACAGGGGCGGGTAATTCACCCCTCCACTTT.